This TCR beta chain was obtained from a study of cytomegalovirus exposure and HLA in healthy donors. Looking at the study overall: A preliminary data release comprised 80 million to 95 million unique TCRs obtained from HLA-typed donors. Study outcomes and limitations: A likely sequencing artifact accounted for one observed cluster of highly shared sequence variants. Most of the TCR beta V segments (in an earlier analysis) were productive either about 87% or about 30% of the time.

With 1 base removed from V and 5 bases from J, the gap between germline ends came to 15 bases. Per germline, CDR1 LGHNA and CDR2 YNFKEQ. CDR3 size: 16 residues. A remark on this clone: The antigen is unknown.

In the PCR, 60 Vbeta and 13 Jbeta primers were used. Using immunoSEQ multiplex PCR, the repertoire was profiled, and TCRdb retains in-frame clones only, with some absent. The table shows more than 85,000 clones, with 80% occurring only once. The TCR was taken from a young man in good health and CMV-seropositive. This chain uses TRBV4-2 with TRBJ2-1; a possible D gene is TRBD2 (6 bases). Specimen: PBMCs. The CDR3 DNA sequence: TGTGCCAGCAGCCAAGTCCTAAAGGCGGGGCACAATGAGCAGTTCTTC. Protein product: CASSQVLKAGHNEQFF.